This TCR beta chain was profiled in a study of blood T cell repertoires in COVID-19. The overall study: From the United States, Italy and Spain came samples of acute and convalescent COVID-19. PBMCs, B-cell-depleted T cells, or T cells provided the cDNA or gDNA that made up the material.

With 2 bases removed from V and 5 bases from J, the gap between germline ends came to 12 bases. The CDR3 is 14 residues long. The germline gives CDR1 KGHSH, CDR2 LQKENI. As originally analysed: Reference gene primer amplification in the assay estimated nucleated cell counts. Only in-frame clones appear in the TCRdb table, and some are missing; sequencing was by immunoSEQ multiplex PCR. V and J calls plus clone size are reproduced from that table; the DNA served to infer D and trimming. The table shows over 100,000 clones, with roughly 80% occurring only once. V usage is TRBV18 and J usage is TRBJ2-5; possible D gene TRBD2, 6 bases. Sample: peripheral blood. This clonotype was sampled from a man between 60 and 75 years old with acute or convalescent COVID-19. Written as DNA, the CDR3 is TGTGCCAGCTCACCAAGACTAGGAGAGGAGACCCAGTACTTC. Translating it yields CASSPRLGEETQYF.